The entry below describes one TCR beta chain. Molecular barcoding with unique molecular identifiers was used for the TCRbeta library. Via MiXCR, TCRdb re-called the PCR reads, giving one row per CDR3 protein. This table has roughly 500,000 distinct CDR3 sequences, around 18% appearing once. The V gene lost 0 bases and the J gene lost 0 bases, with 7 bases spanning the gap. CDR3 length: 15 amino acids. Germline V gene data show CDR1 as LGHNA and CDR2 as YNFKEQ. This sample is drawn from a study of T-cell reconstitution after alpha-beta-depleted transplantation in children. Sequences were derived from PBMCs from the stem cell graft donor, sampled from the stem cell graft. This sequence originates from a human donor who donated a stem cell graft to a child with acute lymphoblastic leukemia. The chain joins TRBV4-2 to TRBJ2-3; D unclear. For the CDR3, the DNA is TGTGCCAGCAGCCAAGATATAGGAAGCACAGATACGCAGTATTTT. Residues: CASSQDIGSTDTQYF.